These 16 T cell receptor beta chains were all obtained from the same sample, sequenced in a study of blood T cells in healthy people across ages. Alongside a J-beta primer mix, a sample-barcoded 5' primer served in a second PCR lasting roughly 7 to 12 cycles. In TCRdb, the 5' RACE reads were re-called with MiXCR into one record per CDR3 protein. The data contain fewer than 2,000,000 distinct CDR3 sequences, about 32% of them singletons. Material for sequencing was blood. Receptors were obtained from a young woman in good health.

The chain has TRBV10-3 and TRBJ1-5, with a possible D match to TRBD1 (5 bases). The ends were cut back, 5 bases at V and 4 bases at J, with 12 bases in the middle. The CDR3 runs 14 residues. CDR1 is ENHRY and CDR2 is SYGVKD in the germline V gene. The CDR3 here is CAISMGTENQPQHF. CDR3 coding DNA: TGTGCCATCAGTATGGGGACGGAAAATCAGCCCCAGCATTTT.

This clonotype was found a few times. The CDR3, as DNA: TGTGCCAGCAGCCAAGTATCCAACAATGAGCAGTTCTTC. This translates into CASSQVSNNEQFF. The chain has TRBV14 and TRBJ2-1; no clear D gene. CDR3 length equals 13 residues. The germline gives CDR1 SGHDN, CDR2 FVKESK. With 1 base removed from V and 5 bases from J, the gap between germline ends came to 6 bases.

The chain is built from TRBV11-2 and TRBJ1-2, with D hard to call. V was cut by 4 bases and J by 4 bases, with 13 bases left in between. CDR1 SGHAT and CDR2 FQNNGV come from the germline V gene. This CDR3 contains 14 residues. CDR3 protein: CASSSSDGLYGYTF. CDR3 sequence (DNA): TGTGCCAGCAGCTCATCGGACGGGCTCTATGGCTACACCTTC.

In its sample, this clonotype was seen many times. Here the CDR3 reads CSMGKGGEQFF. In DNA form, the CDR3 reads TGCAGCATGGGGAAGGGCGGTGAGCAGTTCTTC. The J gene is TRBJ2-1, the V gene TRBV29-1; D remains ambiguous. The CDR3 has 11 amino acids. Germline V lookup: CDR1 SQVTM, CDR2 ANQGSEA. With 8 bases removed from V and 9 bases from J, the gap between germline ends came to 14 bases.

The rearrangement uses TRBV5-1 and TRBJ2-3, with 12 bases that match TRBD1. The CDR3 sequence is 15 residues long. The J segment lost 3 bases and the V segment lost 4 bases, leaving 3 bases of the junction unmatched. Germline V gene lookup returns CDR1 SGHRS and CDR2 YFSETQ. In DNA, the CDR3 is TGCGCCAGCAGCGAGGGACAGGGGGCTACAGATACGCAGTATTTT. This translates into CASSEGQGATDTQYF. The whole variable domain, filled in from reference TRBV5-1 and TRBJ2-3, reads KAGVTQTPRYLIKTRGQQVTLSCSPISGHRSVSWYQQTPGQGLQFLFEYFSETQRNKGNFPGRFSGRQFSNSRSEMNVSTLELGDSALYLCASSEGQGATDTQYFGPGTRLTVL.

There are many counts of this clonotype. The CDR3 DNA sequence: TGTGCCAGCAGCCAGGAAGACATCGTCTCCTACGAGCAGTACTTC. This encodes CASSQEDIVSYEQYF. The V call is TRBV4-2, the J call TRBJ2-7; D gene ambiguous. This CDR3 comprises 15 residues. Looked up from germline, CDR1 is LGHNA and CDR2 is YNFKEQ. The V and J ends lost 3 bases and 0 bases respectively, with 12 bases between them.

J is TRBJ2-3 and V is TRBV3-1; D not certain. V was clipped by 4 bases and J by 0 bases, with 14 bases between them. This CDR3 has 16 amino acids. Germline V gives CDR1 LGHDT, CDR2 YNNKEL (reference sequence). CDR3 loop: CASSPHLLISTDTQYF. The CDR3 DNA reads TGTGCCAGCAGCCCCCATTTACTCATCAGCACAGATACGCAGTATTTT.

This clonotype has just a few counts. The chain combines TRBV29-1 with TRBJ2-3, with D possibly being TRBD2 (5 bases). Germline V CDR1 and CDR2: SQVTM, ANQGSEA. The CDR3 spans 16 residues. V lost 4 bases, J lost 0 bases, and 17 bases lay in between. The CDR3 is CSVVGVWPQSTDTQYF. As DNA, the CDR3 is TGCAGCGTTGTCGGGGTATGGCCCCAAAGCACAGATACGCAGTATTTT.

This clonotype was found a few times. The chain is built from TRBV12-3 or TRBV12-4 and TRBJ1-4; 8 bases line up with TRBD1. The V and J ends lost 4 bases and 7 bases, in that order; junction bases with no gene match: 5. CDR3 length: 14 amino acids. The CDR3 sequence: CASSWTGLVEKLFF. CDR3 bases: TGTGCCAGCAGTTGGACAGGGTTGGTTGAAAAACTGTTTTTT.

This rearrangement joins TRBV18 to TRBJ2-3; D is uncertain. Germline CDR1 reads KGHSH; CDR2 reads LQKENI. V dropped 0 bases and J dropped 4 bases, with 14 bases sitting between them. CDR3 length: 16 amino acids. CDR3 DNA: TGTGCCAGCTCACCACCACAGAGTAGTCCCGCAGATACGCAGTATTTT. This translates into CASSPPQSSPADTQYF.

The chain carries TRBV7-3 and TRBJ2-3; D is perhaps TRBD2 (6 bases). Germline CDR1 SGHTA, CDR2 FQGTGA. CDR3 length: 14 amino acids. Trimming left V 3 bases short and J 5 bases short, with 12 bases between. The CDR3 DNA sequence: TGTGCCAGCAGCTTGACTAGAGAGGGAGATACGCAGTATTTT. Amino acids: CASSLTREGDTQYF. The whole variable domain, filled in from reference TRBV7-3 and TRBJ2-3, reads GAGVSQTPSNKVTEKGKYVELRCDPISGHTALYWYRQSLGQGPEFLIYFQGTGAADDSGLPNDRFFAVRPEGSVSTLKIQRTERGDSAVYLCASSLTREGDTQYFGPGTRLTVL.

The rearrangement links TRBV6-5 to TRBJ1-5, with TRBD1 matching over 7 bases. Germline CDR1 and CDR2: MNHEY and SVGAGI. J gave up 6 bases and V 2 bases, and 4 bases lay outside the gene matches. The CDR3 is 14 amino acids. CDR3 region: CASSYGQGGQPQHF. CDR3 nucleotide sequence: TGTGCCAGCAGTTACGGCCAGGGGGGTCAGCCCCAGCATTTT.

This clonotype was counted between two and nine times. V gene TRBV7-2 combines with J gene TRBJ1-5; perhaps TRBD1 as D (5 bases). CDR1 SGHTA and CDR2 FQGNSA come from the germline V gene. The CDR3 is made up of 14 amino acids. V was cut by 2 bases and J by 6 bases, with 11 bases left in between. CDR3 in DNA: TGTGCCAGCAGCTTAATTGGGGGAGGTCAGCCCCAGCATTTT. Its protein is CASSLIGGGQPQHF.

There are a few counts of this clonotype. The CDR3 sequence is CASTSGQGEYEQYF. The DNA for the CDR3 is TGTGCCAGCACTTCGGGACAGGGTGAATACGAGCAGTACTTC. The chain links TRBV6-6 to TRBJ2-7; the match to TRBD1 covers 9 bases. The CDR3 totals 14 residues. CDR1 and CDR2 from the germline V gene are MNHNY and SVGAGI (reference sequence). V was clipped by 7 bases and J by 4 bases; unmatched bases: 8.

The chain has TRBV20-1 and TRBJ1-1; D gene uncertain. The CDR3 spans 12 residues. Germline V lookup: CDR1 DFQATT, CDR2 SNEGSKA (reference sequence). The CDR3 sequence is CIVPGLNTEAFF. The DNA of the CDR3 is TGCATCGTCCCGGGTCTGAACACTGAAGCTTTCTTT.

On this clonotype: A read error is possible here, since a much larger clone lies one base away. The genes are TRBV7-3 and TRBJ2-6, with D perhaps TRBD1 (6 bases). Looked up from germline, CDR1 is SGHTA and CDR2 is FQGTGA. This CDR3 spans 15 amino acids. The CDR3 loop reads CAGSSGQLGANVLTF. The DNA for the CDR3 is TGTGCCGGCAGCTCCGGACAGCTTGGGGCCAACGTCCTGACTTTC.